This entry is about one TCR beta chain. No antigen is known for it. Base qualities are missing; no much larger clone stands one base away. This record comes from a study of blood T cell repertoires in COVID-19 (dated by TCRdb to the early 2020s). At the level of the whole study: Samples from collaborators originated in the United States, Italy and Spain and spanned both the acute and convalescent phases of COVID-19. The prospective study material was composed of cDNA or gDNA derived from T cells, B-cell-depleted T cells, or PBMCs. Where HLA class I and class II types were available, the types were taken from metadata supplied by the sample provider, not from assay-based typing. A freely available public database, intended as a resource for researchers studying the immune response to SARS-CoV-2, is where the repertoires were released. Subjects who had been exposed to COVID-19, were actively infected with it, or had recovered from it provided the deeply sampled blood TCRbeta repertoires that made up the dataset. The samples were drawn from the first 160 participants of the ongoing ImmuneRACE study and from 1,254 subjects provided by 6 global collaborators. Sample metadata almost always included a de-identified subject ID, COVID-19 status, age in years and sex. The research as a whole found: Clinical and demographic metadata were provided uncurated, with the amount varying by source and participant.

Each collaborating institution followed its own protocols to collect whole blood in K2EDTA tubes. For TCRbeta analysis, collaborator samples were shipped as frozen whole blood, as isolated PBMCs, or as DNA extracted from either sample type. TCRbeta CDR3 regions were amplified from genomic DNA using the immunoSEQ Assay, a bias-controlled multiplex PCR. Regarding the original processing steps: The number of nucleated cells in each sample was estimated by amplification of reference gene primers within the assay. To quantify the absolute abundance of each unique TCRbeta CDR3 rearrangement, sequence reads were collapsed and filtered. For each sample, productive Simpson clonality was calculated by taking the square root of Simpson's diversity index across productive rearrangements. This is the immuneACCESS table as TCRdb keeps it, with only in-frame sequences that have V and J called. A part of the clones is gone; compared with another copy, unresolved V genes explain less than half, and the rest is unexplained. That table is the source of V, J and clone size, and D and trimming were worked out from the DNA. In all, the sample holds around 700,000 clones, and around 89% of those were seen once. The ten biggest clones cover more than 0.25% of the sample.

V lost 3 bases and J lost 2 bases, and the count of bases not matched to a germline gene is 4. The CDR3 goes from the cysteine to the phenylalanine over 15 residues. The read is trimmed to its CDR3 DNA, 45 bases read in frame from base 1. In the germline V gene, CDR1 corresponds to SGHTA and CDR2 to FQGTGA. The source is a woman aged 18-29 years with acute or convalescent COVID-19. The sequence joins TRBV7-3 to TRBJ2-3; 8 central bases correspond to TRBD1. The sample was peripheral blood. The DNA sequence follows: TGTGCCAGCAGCTTCAGGGGGCTTGACACAGATACGCAGTATTTT. Translated, it gives CASSFRGLDTDTQYF.